These T cell receptor beta chains were read from a single sample in a study of OX40 agonist ivuxolimab in advanced cancers. This table comes from immunoSEQ multiplex PCR, and its TCRdb copy is limited to in-frame clones, with some not included. The sample records approximately 90,000 clones, more than 70% being singletons. Sequenced material: CD4+ or CD8+ T cells sorted from blood, taken in a trial of the OX40 agonist ivuxolimab. The source of these receptors is an adult with an advanced solid tumor such as melanoma, head and neck, liver or kidney cancer. Both conserved end residues are part of each CDR3. Fields, in order: clone size, V gene, D gene, J gene, CDR3 DNA, CDR3 protein. A D gene is named only where the DNA matches it firmly. Rows may omit the clone size; those that give it use once, few, many or a size class.

-	TRBV9	-	TRBJ2-1	TGTGCCAGCAGCGTAGAGGGTGGCAATGAGCAGTTCTTC	CASSVEGGNEQFF
-	TRBV5-5	TRBD1	TRBJ1-4	TGTGCCAGCAGCGTCCCGGGACAGGGGGTTGAAAAACTGTTTTTT	CASSVPGQGVEKLFF
-	TRBV28	-	TRBJ2-7	TGTGCCAGCAGTTCCGAAGGGGCAGGGAGCTACGAGCAGTACTTC	CASSSEGAGSYEQYF
-	TRBV19	-	TRBJ1-6	TGTGCCAGCGACGCAGGGGTTGAAAATTCACCCCTCCACTTT	CASDAGVENSPLHF
-	TRBV2	-	TRBJ1-1	TGTGCCAGCAGCCCCCAGGGGCCCGAAGCTTTCTTT	CASSPQGPEAFF
once	TRBV5-1	TRBD2	TRBJ2-1	TGCGCCAGCAGCGATCCCTCTAGCGGGGGACTAAATGAGCAGTTCTTC	CASSDPSSGGLNEQFF
-	TRBV5-6	-	TRBJ2-1	TGTGCCAGCAGCTTCGGGGGCTACTCCTACAATGAGCAGTTCTTC	CASSFGGYSYNEQFF
-	TRBV19	-	TRBJ2-2	TGTGCCAGTAGTATAGAAAGGCCTTTGAACACCGGGGAGCTGTTTTTT	CASSIERPLNTGELFF
-	TRBV19	-	TRBJ1-5	TGTGCCAGTAGTATTAAACCCCCAGTGTGGAGTCAGCCCCAGCATTTT	CASSIKPPVWSQPQHF
-	TRBV5-4	TRBD1	TRBJ2-7	TGTGCCAGCAGCCCGCTCACAGGGGAACGTGGCGAGCAGTACTTC	CASSPLTGERGEQYF
-	TRBV5-8	-	TRBJ1-1	TGTGCCAGCAGCAGAAGAGGGGGGCGGGACACTGAAGCTTTCTTT	CASSRRGGRDTEAFF
-	TRBV10-2	-	TRBJ1-2	TGCGCCAGCAGTGACCCCGGATCGACCCGGGGATATGGCTACACCTTC	CASSDPGSTRGYGYTF
-	TRBV7-2	TRBD1	TRBJ2-1	TGTGCCAGCAGCTTAGAGGGACAGGGGGCCGGTGAGCAGTTCTTC	CASSLEGQGAGEQFF
-	TRBV10-3	-	TRBJ1-6	TGTGCCATCAGTGAGTCTAGTGGGGGCGGGGGAAGATCACCCCTCCACTTT	CAISESSGGGGRSPLHF
-	TRBV14	TRBD2	TRBJ2-1	TGTGCCAGCAGCCAAGATCGACTAGCGGGTTACAATGAGCAGTTCTTC	CASSQDRLAGYNEQFF
-	TRBV9	TRBD2	TRBJ2-4	TGTGCCAGCAGCGTAAAGGCTAGCGGGGGGGCGGCCAAAAACATTCAGTACTTC	CASSVKASGGAAKNIQYF
-	TRBV5-1	-	TRBJ1-6	TGCGCCAGCGCTGAAGGCAGGGTCACCTCTAATTCACCCCTCCACTTT	CASAEGRVTSNSPLHF
-	TRBV2	-	TRBJ2-3	TGTGCCAGCAGTCGGGAAGATACGCAGTATTTT	CASSREDTQYF
-	TRBV15	TRBD2	TRBJ2-7	TGTGCCACCAGCAGAGCCGGGGCGGGGGGCCCGAGCTCCTACGAGCAGTACTTC	CATSRAGAGGPSSYEQYF
-	TRBV9	-	TRBJ2-3	TGTGCCAGCAGCCCCCTTGGGGCAACAGATACGCAGTATTTT	CASSPLGATDTQYF
-	TRBV19	-	TRBJ1-3	TGTGCCAGTAGTATGAGCGGCTCTGGAAACACCATATATTTT	CASSMSGSGNTIYF
-	TRBV7-9	-	TRBJ1-2	TGTGCCAGCTCCACCCTAGTCGGCTACACCTTC	CASSTLVGYTF
-	TRBV5-6	-	TRBJ1-1	TGTGCCAGCAGCTCCCGGGCAACGGGCACTGAAGCTTTCTTT	CASSSRATGTEAFF
-	TRBV9	-	TRBJ2-1	TGTGCCAGCAGCGTAGGGCAGAGCTCCTACAATGAGCAGTTCTTC	CASSVGQSSYNEQFF
-	TRBV29-1	TRBD1	TRBJ2-3	TGCAGCGTGGCCCCCGGGACAGGGGGTCTAGATACGCAGTATTTT	CSVAPGTGGLDTQYF
-	TRBV12-5	TRBD1	TRBJ2-4	TGTGCTAGTGGTTTACCCACAGGGGGTCAAAACATTCAGTACTTC	CASGLPTGGQNIQYF
-	TRBV6-5	-	TRBJ1-1	TGTGCCAGCAGTGTCCGGGCCCTGACCCCTGAAGCTTTCTTT	CASSVRALTPEAFF
-	TRBV18	-	TRBJ2-6	TGTGCCAGCTCACCGGACTACAGTGGCTCTGGGGCCAACGTCCTGACTTTC	CASSPDYSGSGANVLTF
-	TRBV6-1	-	TRBJ1-5	TGTGCCAGCGGCCCGAAGGTGTTCCAGCCCCAGCATTTT	CASGPKVFQPQHF
-	TRBV7-9	-	TRBJ1-4	TGTGCCAGCAGCTTGGTCCCTGCAACTAATGAAAAACTGTTTTTT	CASSLVPATNEKLFF
-	TRBV6-1	-	TRBJ1-2	TGTGCCAGCAGTGTGACCCTGTCTGGTGGCTACACCTTC	CASSVTLSGGYTF
once	TRBV6-5	-	TRBJ2-3	TGTGCCAGCAGAAAGCCCGGGACTCACTATACGCAGTATTTT	CASRKPGTHYTQYF
once	TRBV11-2	-	TRBJ1-2	TGTGCCAGCAGCTCCCTACGGAGGACGGAGTATGGCTACACCTTC	CASSSLRRTEYGYTF
-	TRBV4-1	TRBD1	TRBJ1-5	TGCGCCAGCAGCCAAGAGAACAGGGGGGCGAGCAATCAGCCCCAGCATTTT	CASSQENRGASNQPQHF
-	TRBV7-2	TRBD2	TRBJ2-3	TGTGCCAGCAGCCCTAGCGGGGGGGCTCGAGATACGCAGTATTTT	CASSPSGGARDTQYF
-	TRBV21-1	-	TRBJ2-1	TGTGCCAGTAGACTAGCGGGGGGGGATGAGCAGTTCTTC	CASRLAGGDEQFF
-	TRBV6-1	-	TRBJ1-2	TGTGCCAGCAGTGAGGAAACAGGCCGGGGATGGTACTATGGCTACACCTTC	CASSEETGRGWYYGYTF
-	TRBV6-1	TRBD1	TRBJ2-7	TGTGCCAGCAGAGGGGGACAGTACTACGAGCAGTACTTC	CASRGGQYYEQYF
-	TRBV6-5	-	TRBJ1-1	TGTGCCATCGAGGGGGGCACTGAAGCTTTCTTT	CAIEGGTEAFF
-	TRBV7-2	-	TRBJ2-3	TGTGCCAGCAGCCAGTGGGCAGATACGCAGTATTTT	CASSQWADTQYF
-	TRBV7-8	-	TRBJ2-3	TGTGCCAGCAGCCCATGGACAGTCCCCACAGATACGCAGTATTTT	CASSPWTVPTDTQYF
few	TRBV18	TRBD1	TRBJ1-1	TGTGCCAGCTCTCCCAGGGGTCAGGGGGGGACTGAAGCTTTCTTT	CASSPRGQGGTEAFF
-	TRBV11-3	TRBD2	TRBJ2-2	TGTGCCAGCAACGCGGGGGGCTCCGGGGAGCTGTTTTTT	CASNAGGSGELFF
-	TRBV28	-	TRBJ1-1	TGTGCCAGCACCTCTCCCCAGTTGGACACTGAAGCTTTCTTT	CASTSPQLDTEAFF
-	TRBV19	TRBD1	TRBJ2-5	TGTGCCAGTAGTCTTGACAGGGGGGGTGTGGAGACCCAGTACTTC	CASSLDRGGVETQYF
once	TRBV4-2	-	TRBJ2-7	TGTGCCAGCAGCCAAGCAACGTTATCCCCAGCGGCCTACGAGCAGTACTTC	CASSQATLSPAAYEQYF
-	TRBV7-9	-	TRBJ2-7	TGTGCCAGCAGCTTAGCGCCTTTGGAGAAAGTCCTACGAGTTAGCGAGCAGTACTTC	CASSLAPLEKVLRVSEQYF